What follows are 25 T cell receptor beta chains derived from one specimen sequenced in a study of cytomegalovirus exposure and HLA in healthy donors. 13 Jbeta primers and 60 Vbeta primers were used for the PCR. Here immunoSEQ multiplex PCR was the method, and the copy in TCRdb shows in-frame clones only, minus some. Reported are some 34,000 clones; the ten largest clones contain 3.5% to 5.5%. Sample: PBMCs. These receptors came from a woman aged 40-49 years in good health and CMV-seropositive.

The chain links TRBV7-9 to TRBJ1-1, with D possibly TRBD1 on 6 matching bases. V was pared by 6 bases and J by 2 bases, with 16 bases between. The CDR3 length is 15 residues. Germline V lookup: CDR1 SEHNR, CDR2 FQNEAQ (reference sequence). The CDR3 DNA reads as TGTGCCAGCAGAAAAGAGTCGGGACAAAACACTGAAGCTTTCTTT. Translated: CASRKESGQNTEAFF.

V and J are TRBV30 and TRBJ2-5; D perhaps matches TRBD2 (5 bases). The CDR3 is made up of 17 amino acids. V gave up 0 bases and J gave up 0 bases, with 17 bases separating them. From germline, CDR1 is GTSNPN and CDR2 SVGIG (reference sequence). The CDR3 loop reads CAWSVSIISDHQETQYF. The CDR3 coding sequence is TGTGCCTGGAGTGTCAGTATCATTAGCGACCACCAAGAGACCCAGTACTTC.

CDR3 coding DNA: TGTGCCAGCAGTGAAGCTCTGGCAGGGGTCCCGCAGGGTGGAAACACCATATATTTT. Its translation is CASSEALAGVPQGGNTIYF. The V gene is TRBV6-1, the J gene TRBJ1-3; possible D gene TRBD1, 6 bases. V was shortened by 0 bases and J by 3 bases, with 21 bases between the two germline ends. The CDR3 totals 19 residues. The V gene's germline CDR1 is MNHNS and CDR2 SASEGT.

The rearrangement uses TRBV15 and TRBJ2-1; D remains unclear. The germline CDR1 and CDR2 sequences are LNHNV and YYDKDF (reference sequence). CDR3 length equals 15 residues. V lost 1 base and J lost 6, with 13 bases in between. For the CDR3, the DNA is TGTGCCACCAGCAGAGCGCCGGCGGTGTCCAATGAGCAGTTCTTC. The encoded protein is CATSRAPAVSNEQFF. Using reference TRBV15 and TRBJ2-1 for the parts outside the CDR3, the full variable domain is DAMVIQNPRYQVTQFGKPVTLSCSQTLNHNVMYWYQQKSSQAPKLLFHYYDKDFNNEADTPDNFQSRRPNTSFCFLDIRSPGLGDTAMYLCATSRAPAVSNEQFFGPGTRLTVL.

As to this clone: Additional DNA sequences in this sample encode the identical CDR3. V gene TRBV7-9 combines with J gene TRBJ2-1; D ambiguous. The CDR3 sequence is 13 residues long. Trimming cost V 7 bases and J 3 bases, with 10 bases left between them. CDR1 and CDR2 (germline): SEHNR, FQNEAQ (reference sequence). The CDR3: CASTTSGYNEQFF. DNA of the CDR3: TGTGCCAGCACGACGTCAGGCTACAATGAGCAGTTCTTC.

The gene calls are TRBV6-5 and TRBJ2-2; D is perhaps TRBD1 (5 bases). Germline CDR1 MNHEY, CDR2 SVGAGI. There are 13 residues in the CDR3. V lost 2 bases and J lost 7, with 8 bases in between. CDR3 residues: CASSYGAYGELFF. In nucleotides, the CDR3 is TGTGCCAGCAGTTACGGGGCTTACGGGGAGCTGTTTTTT.

The rearrangement links TRBV25-1 to TRBJ1-1; unclear D gene. The CDR3 consists of 15 residues. Germline V CDR1 and CDR2: MGHDK, SYGVNS. V lost 2 bases to trimming and J lost 1 base, with 11 bases between them. The CDR3 loop is CASSEGVGRNTEAFF. The DNA of the CDR3 is TGTGCCAGCAGTGAAGGGGTAGGGAGGAACACTGAAGCTTTCTTT.

The rearrangement uses TRBV28 and TRBJ2-5; TRBD1 might be the D (5 bases). This CDR3 has 15 residues. Germline V CDR1 and CDR2: MDHEN, SYDVKM. With 5 bases removed from V and 1 base from J, the gap between germline ends came to 14 bases. The DNA for the CDR3 is TGTGCCAGCAGTACCAGACAGACCGTCCAAGAGACCCAGTACTTC. This codes for CASSTRQTVQETQYF.

The chain recombines TRBV19 with TRBJ2-6; a weak D match, TRBD1 (6 bases). From germline, CDR1 is LNHDA and CDR2 SQIVND (reference sequence). The CDR3 consists of 17 residues. With 6 bases removed from V and 0 bases from J, the gap between germline ends came to 15 bases. The CDR3 sequence: CASSISSRGSGANVLTF. The CDR3 coding sequence is TGTGCCAGTAGCATATCTTCCAGGGGCTCTGGGGCCAACGTCCTGACTTTC.

J is TRBJ2-2 and V is TRBV28; 11 bases align to TRBD2. The CDR3 totals 15 residues. Germline CDR1 reads MDHEN; CDR2 reads SYDVKM. V was clipped by 10 bases and J by 1 base; unmatched bases: 5. CDR3: CATLAGAWNTGELFF. CDR3 bases: TGTGCCACACTAGCGGGAGCTTGGAACACCGGGGAGCTGTTTTTT.

V usage is TRBV6-6 and J usage is TRBJ2-3, with D perhaps matching TRBD2 (5 bases). CDR3 length: 13 amino acids. V dropped 2 bases and J dropped 4 bases, with 7 bases sitting between them. In germline, CDR1 is MNHNY, CDR2 SVGAGI (reference sequence). Here the CDR3 reads CASSYGLSDTQYF. The CDR3 bases are TGTGCCAGCAGTTACGGACTTTCAGATACGCAGTATTTT.

V usage is TRBV29-1 and J usage is TRBJ2-7; TRBD1 aligns across 7 bases. Looked up from germline, CDR1 is SQVTM and CDR2 is ANQGSEA. This CDR3 spans 14 amino acids. V lost 3 bases and J lost 4; bases outside the gene matches: 9. Here the CDR3 DNA reads TGCAGCGTTGAGGGTTGGGGACAGAGATACGAGCAGTACTTC. Protein sequence: CSVEGWGQRYEQYF.

The chain joins TRBV4-1 to TRBJ2-1; 10 bases fit TRBD2. V lost 0 bases to trimming and J lost 0 bases; unmatched junction nucleotides: 11. The CDR3 consists of 20 residues. Germline assignment: CDR1 MGHRA and CDR2 YSYEKL. CDR3 protein: CASSQEALAGDQFSYNEQFF. CDR3 nucleotides: TGCGCCAGCAGCCAAGAGGCTCTAGCGGGAGACCAATTCTCCTACAATGAGCAGTTCTTC.

The chain joins TRBV19 to TRBJ2-3, with D possibly TRBD1 on 5 matching bases. Germline lookup yields CDR1 LNHDA and CDR2 SQIVND (reference sequence). V was pared by 4 bases and J by 4 bases, with 9 bases between. CDR3 length equals 13 residues. In nucleotides, the CDR3 is TGTGCCAGTAGTAAAGGACATGCAGATACGCAGTATTTT. This gives the protein CASSKGHADTQYF.

J is TRBJ2-5 and V is TRBV10-3; tentative D call: TRBD1 (5 bases). The CDR3 covers 14 residues. Germline-derived CDR1 and CDR2 are ENHRY and SYGVKD. Trimming shortened V by 0 bases and J by 4 bases, and 9 bases separated the two germline ends. CDR3 nucleotides: TGTGCCATCAGTGAGTCAGGGCAGGGAGAGACCCAGTACTTC. Translation: CAISESGQGETQYF.

The V gene is TRBV27, the J gene TRBJ2-7; no clear D. Germline loops: CDR1 MNHEY, CDR2 SMNVEV (reference sequence). Trimming removed 6 bases from V and 0 bases from J, with 9 bases in between. The CDR3 is made up of 13 amino acids. The DNA of the CDR3 is TGTGCCAGCAGGCAGTACAACTCCTACGAGCAGTACTTC. Translated: CASRQYNSYEQYF.

The V and J genes are TRBV7-3 and TRBJ2-2; TRBD1 matches at 10 bases. The germline gives CDR1 SGHTA, CDR2 FQGTGA. V lost 10 bases to trimming and J lost 3 bases; unmatched junction nucleotides: 5. CDR3 length: 14 amino acids. The chain's CDR3 is CATGTGVDTGELFF. The CDR3 DNA is TGTGCCACCGGGACAGGGGTCGACACCGGGGAGCTGTTTTTT.

The chain couples TRBV9 to TRBJ2-5; D not resolved. V was shortened by 4 bases and J by 7 bases, with 23 bases between the two germline ends. Germline-derived CDR1 and CDR2 are SGDLS and YYNGEE. The CDR3 runs to 16 residues. CDR3 nucleotide sequence: TGTGCCAGCAGCCCCCACTCCCCCGGAGTTTTCGTGACCCAGTACTTC. Its protein is CASSPHSPGVFVTQYF.

The CDR3 coding sequence is TGTGCCAGCAGCCCTGCGACAGGGATTGACATTCAGTACTTC. This codes for CASSPATGIDIQYF. The chain carries TRBV6-5 and TRBJ2-4, with TRBD1 identical over 7 bases. The CDR3 runs to 14 residues. After removal of 6 bases from V and 8 bases from J, the junction contained 10 bases not matched to a gene. The germline V gene encodes CDR1 MNHEY and CDR2 SVGAGI.

The chain combines TRBV19 with TRBJ1-2, with 8 positions matching TRBD1. Trimming at V came to 6 bases and at J to 4 bases, leaving 4 bases not matched to a gene. The CDR3 has 13 amino acids. The germline V gene encodes CDR1 LNHDA and CDR2 SQIVND (reference sequence). CDR3 nucleotides: TGTGCCAGTAGCATAACAGGGGGCTATGGCTACACCTTC. Translated, it gives CASSITGGYGYTF.

The rearrangement uses TRBV28 and TRBJ2-5; 12 nucleotides line up with TRBD1. Germline CDR1 and CDR2: MDHEN and SYDVKM. This CDR3 is 16 amino acids long. V was clipped by 5 bases and J by 5 bases; unmatched bases: 9. In DNA, the CDR3 is TGTGCCAGCAGTGCCTACGGGACAGGGGGCGCCGAGACCCAGTACTTC. Its protein is CASSAYGTGGAETQYF.

The chain couples TRBV5-1 to TRBJ1-2; D is unresolved. Trimming left V 0 bases short and J 4 bases short, with 10 bases between. CDR3 size: 14 residues. Germline lookup yields CDR1 SGHRS and CDR2 YFSETQ. The CDR3 nucleotides are TGCGCCAGCAGCTTGGCGACAACTGGCTATGGCTACACCTTC. Protein: CASSLATTGYGYTF.

V and J are TRBV4-1 and TRBJ1-5, with D tentatively TRBD1 (6 bases). The CDR3 has 18 amino acids. Trimming pared 1 base from V and 1 base from J, leaving 17 bases between. Per germline, CDR1 MGHRA and CDR2 YSYEKL. The CDR3, as DNA: TGCGCCAGCAGCCAAGGCGATGGACAGCCTTTAAGCAATCAGCCCCAGCATTTT. Amino acid sequence: CASSQGDGQPLSNQPQHF.

The CDR3 DNA sequence: TGTGCCAGCAGCCCTGGGGGGGCTTTCTACGAGCAGTACTTC. This gives the protein CASSPGGAFYEQYF. The chain joins TRBV5-6 to TRBJ2-7; D may be TRBD2 (7 bases). With 4 bases removed from V and 3 bases from J, the gap between germline ends came to 14 bases. This CDR3 is built from 14 residues. Per germline, CDR1 SGHDT and CDR2 YYEEEE.

This chain links TRBV4-2 with TRBJ1-2; maybe TRBD1 (6 bases). CDR1 is LGHNA, CDR2 YNFKEQ, per germline. This CDR3 contains 16 residues. V lost 0 bases, J lost 4 bases, and 15 bases lay in between. Here the CDR3 reads CASSQEGAELSYGYTF. CDR3 bases: TGTGCCAGCAGCCAAGAGGGGGCTGAGCTAAGCTATGGCTACACCTTC.